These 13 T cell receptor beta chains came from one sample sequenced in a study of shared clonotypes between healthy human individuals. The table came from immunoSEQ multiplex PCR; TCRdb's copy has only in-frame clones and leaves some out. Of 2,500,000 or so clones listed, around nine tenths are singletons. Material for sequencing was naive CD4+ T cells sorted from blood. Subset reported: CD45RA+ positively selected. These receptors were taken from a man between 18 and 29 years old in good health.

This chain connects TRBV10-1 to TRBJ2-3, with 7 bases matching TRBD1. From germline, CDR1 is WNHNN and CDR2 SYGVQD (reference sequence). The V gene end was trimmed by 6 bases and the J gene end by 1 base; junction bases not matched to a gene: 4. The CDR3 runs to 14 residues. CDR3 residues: CASSSGQGTDTQYF. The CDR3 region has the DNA TGCGCCAGCAGCTCCGGACAGGGCACAGATACGCAGTATTTT.

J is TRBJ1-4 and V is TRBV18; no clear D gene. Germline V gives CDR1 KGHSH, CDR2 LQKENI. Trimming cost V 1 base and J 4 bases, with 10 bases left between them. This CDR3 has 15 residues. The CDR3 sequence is CASSPLPFYNEKLFF. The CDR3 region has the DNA TGTGCCAGCTCACCACTACCTTTCTATAATGAAAAACTGTTTTTT.

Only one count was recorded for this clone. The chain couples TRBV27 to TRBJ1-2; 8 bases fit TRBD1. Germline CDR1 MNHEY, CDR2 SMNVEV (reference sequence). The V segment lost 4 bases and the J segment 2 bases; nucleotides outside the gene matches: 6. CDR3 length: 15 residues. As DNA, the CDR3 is TGTGCCAGCAGTTCTCGGACAGGGCTAAACTATGGCTACACCTTC. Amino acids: CASSSRTGLNYGYTF.

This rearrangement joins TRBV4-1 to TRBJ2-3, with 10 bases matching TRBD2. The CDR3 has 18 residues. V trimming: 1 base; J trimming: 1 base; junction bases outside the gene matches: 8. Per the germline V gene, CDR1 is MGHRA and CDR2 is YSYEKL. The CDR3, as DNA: TGCGCCAGCAGCCAAGGGGTCAGCGGGGGGGCCCGCACAGATACGCAGTATTTT. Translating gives CASSQGVSGGARTDTQYF.

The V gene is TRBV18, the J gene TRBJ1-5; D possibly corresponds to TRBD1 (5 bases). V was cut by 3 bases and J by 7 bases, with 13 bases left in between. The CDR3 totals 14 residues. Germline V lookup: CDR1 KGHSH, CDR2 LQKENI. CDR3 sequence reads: CASSPGLGVQPQHF. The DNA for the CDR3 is TGTGCCAGCTCACCGGGGCTGGGGGTACAGCCCCAGCATTTT.

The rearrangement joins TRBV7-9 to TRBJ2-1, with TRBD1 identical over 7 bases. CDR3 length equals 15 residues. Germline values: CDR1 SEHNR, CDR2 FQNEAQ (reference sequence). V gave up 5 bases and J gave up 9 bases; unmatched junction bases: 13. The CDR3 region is CASSLRGPTRTEQFF. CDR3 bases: TGTGCCAGCAGCCTTAGGGGGCCAACCCGGACTGAGCAGTTCTTC.

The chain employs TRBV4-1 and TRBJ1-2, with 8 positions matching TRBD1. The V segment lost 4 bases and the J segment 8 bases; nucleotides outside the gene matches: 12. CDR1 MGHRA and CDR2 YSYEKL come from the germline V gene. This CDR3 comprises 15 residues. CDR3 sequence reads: CASSPPWTGYGGYTF. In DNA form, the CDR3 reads TGCGCCAGCAGCCCACCCTGGACAGGGTATGGCGGCTACACCTTC.

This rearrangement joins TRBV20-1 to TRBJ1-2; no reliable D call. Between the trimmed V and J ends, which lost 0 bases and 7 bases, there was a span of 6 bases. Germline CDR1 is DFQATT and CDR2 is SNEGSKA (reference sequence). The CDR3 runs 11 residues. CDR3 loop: CSARDSGGYTF. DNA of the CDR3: TGCAGTGCTAGAGACAGCGGTGGCTACACCTTC.

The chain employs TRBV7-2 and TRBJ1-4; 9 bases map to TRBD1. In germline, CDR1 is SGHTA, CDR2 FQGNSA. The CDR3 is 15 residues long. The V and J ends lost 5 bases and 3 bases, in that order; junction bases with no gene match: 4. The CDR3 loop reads CASSQQGAANEKLFF. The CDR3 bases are TGTGCCAGCAGCCAACAGGGGGCGGCTAATGAAAAACTGTTTTTT.

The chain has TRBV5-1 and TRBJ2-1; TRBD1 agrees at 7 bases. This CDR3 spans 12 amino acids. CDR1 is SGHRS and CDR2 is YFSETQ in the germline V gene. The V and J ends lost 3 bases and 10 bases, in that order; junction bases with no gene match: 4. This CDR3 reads CASSSTDREQFF. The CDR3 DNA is TGCGCCAGCAGCTCGACGGACAGGGAGCAGTTCTTC.

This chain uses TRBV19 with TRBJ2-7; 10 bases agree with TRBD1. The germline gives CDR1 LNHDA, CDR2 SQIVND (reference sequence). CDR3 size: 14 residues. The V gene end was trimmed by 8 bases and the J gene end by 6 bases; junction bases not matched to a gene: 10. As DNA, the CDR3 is TGTGCCAGTGCAGGAGGGGACAGGGGTTTCGAGCAGTACTTC. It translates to CASAGGDRGFEQYF.

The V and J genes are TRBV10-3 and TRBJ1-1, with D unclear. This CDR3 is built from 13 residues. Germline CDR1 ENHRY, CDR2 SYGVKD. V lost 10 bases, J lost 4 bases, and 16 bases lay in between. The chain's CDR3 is CATQGNWGTEAFF. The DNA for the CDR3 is TGTGCCACCCAAGGGAATTGGGGCACTGAAGCTTTCTTT.

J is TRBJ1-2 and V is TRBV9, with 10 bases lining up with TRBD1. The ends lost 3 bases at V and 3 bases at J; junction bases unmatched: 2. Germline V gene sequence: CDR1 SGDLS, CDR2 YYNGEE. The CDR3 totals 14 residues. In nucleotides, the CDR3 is TGTGCCAGCAGCGCAGGGACAGGGGACTATGGCTACACCTTC. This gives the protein CASSAGTGDYGYTF.